Included here is one TCR beta chain sequence, with context. The target antigen is unknown. This record belongs to a study of OX40 agonist ivuxolimab in advanced cancers. In the study overall: Ivuxolimab doses were 0.01, 0.1, 0.3, 1.5, 3 or 10 mg/kg every 2 weeks. General study points: With doses of 0.1-3.0 mg/kg, partial responders showed among the lowest clonal expansion.

Method: immunoSEQ multiplex PCR; TCRdb's copy keeps in-frame clones and lacks some. The top ten clones hold about 15% of a sample with some 25,000 clones, 80% to 90% of them seen once. Any history of autoimmune disease or systemic immunosuppression disqualified patients. The CDR3 totals 15 residues. V gave up 5 bases and J gave up 1 base, with 14 bases separating them. Germline loops: CDR1 SEHNR, CDR2 FQNEAQ (reference sequence). Specimen: CD4+ or CD8+ T cells sorted from blood, collected in a trial of the OX40 agonist ivuxolimab. The source of this sequence is an adult with an advanced solid tumor such as melanoma, head and neck, liver or kidney cancer. J is TRBJ1-1 and V is TRBV7-9; D gene uncertain. Here the CDR3 reads CASSPARMSNTEAFF. In DNA form, the CDR3 reads TGTGCCAGCAGCCCGGCAAGGATGTCGAACACTGAAGCTTTCTTT.